One T cell receptor (beta chain) is described in this entry. Clones were read by immunoSEQ multiplex PCR, and TCRdb kept only the in-frame ones, dropping some. The sample records some 150,000 clones, approximately 75% being singletons. The sample originates from a study of cytotoxic CD8 clonotypes in ibrutinib-treated CLL. On the study more broadly: Response was recorded as partial in roughly 24 patients and complete in 2; at median roughly 62 months, approximately 15 remained remitted and about 12 had progressed. Response sampling took place at median 12 months of treatment, range 6 to 36.

CDR1 is SGHDT, CDR2 YYEEEE, per germline. The CDR3 has 16 residues. Between the trimmed V and J ends, which lost 2 bases and 0 bases, there was a span of 14 bases. About 2 micrograms of genomic DNA came from cryopreserved PBMCs for TCR beta libraries. This receptor was taken from a human donor with chronic lymphocytic leukemia. V usage is TRBV5-6 and J usage is TRBJ1-2; D remains ambiguous. Material: PBMCs, obtained after 12 months of ibrutinib treatment. CDR3 region: CASSLVPGETNYGYTF. The CDR3 DNA sequence: TGTGCCAGCAGCTTAGTGCCGGGAGAAACTAACTATGGCTACACCTTC.